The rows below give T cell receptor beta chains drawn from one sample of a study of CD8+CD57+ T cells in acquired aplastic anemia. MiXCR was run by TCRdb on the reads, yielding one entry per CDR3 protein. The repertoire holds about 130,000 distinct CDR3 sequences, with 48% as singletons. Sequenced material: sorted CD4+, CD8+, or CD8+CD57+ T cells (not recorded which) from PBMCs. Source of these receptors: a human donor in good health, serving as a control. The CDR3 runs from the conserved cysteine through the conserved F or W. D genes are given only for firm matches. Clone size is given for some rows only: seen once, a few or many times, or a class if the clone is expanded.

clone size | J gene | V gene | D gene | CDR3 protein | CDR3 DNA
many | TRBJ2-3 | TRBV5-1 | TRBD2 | CASSPGLAGGTDTQYF | TGTGCCAGCAGCCCGGGACTAGCGGGGGGCACAGATACGCAGTATTTT
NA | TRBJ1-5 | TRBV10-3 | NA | CAISDSLAKGNQPQHF | TGTGCCATCAGTGACAGCTTGGCGAAAGGTAATCAGCCCCAGCATTTT
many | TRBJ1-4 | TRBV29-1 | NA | CSVLRGGSSTNEKLFF | TGCAGCGTCCTCAGGGGAGGTTCGTCAACTAATGAAAAACTGTTTTTT
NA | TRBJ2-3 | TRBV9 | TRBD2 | CASSVGQGLAGVRTDTQYF | TGTGCCAGCAGCGTAGGACAGGGACTAGCGGGGGTTCGCACAGATACGCAGTATTTT
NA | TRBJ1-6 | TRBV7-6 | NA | CASSLSPGGGNSPLHF | TGTGCCAGCAGCTTAAGTCCCGGAGGGGGGAATTCACCCCTCCACTTT
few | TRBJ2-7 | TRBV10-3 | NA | CAISGGAADGSYEQYF | TGTGCCATCAGTGGGGGGGCTGCGGATGGCTCCTACGAGCAGTACTTC
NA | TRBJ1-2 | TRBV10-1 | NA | CASSAAGTQSCYGYTF | TGCGCCAGCAGCGCCGCCGGGACGCAGTCGTGCTATGGCTACACCTTC
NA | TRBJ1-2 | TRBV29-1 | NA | CSVGVYRNCGYTF | TGCAGCGTTGGAGTTTACAGGAACTGTGGCTACACCTTC
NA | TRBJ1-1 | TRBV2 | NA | CASRAWGQGTEAFF | TGTGCCAGCCGGGCGTGGGGGCAGGGCACTGAAGCTTTCTTT
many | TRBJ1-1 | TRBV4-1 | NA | CASSQDWSAPGAFF | TGCGCCAGCAGCCAAGATTGGTCCGCACCCGGAGCTTTCTTT
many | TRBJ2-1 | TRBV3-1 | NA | CASSQVTGANNEQFF | TGTGCCAGCAGCCAAGTAACGGGGGCCAACAATGAGCAGTTCTTC
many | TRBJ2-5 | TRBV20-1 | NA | CSAWRGGRGQETQYF | TGCAGTGCTTGGAGGGGGGGAAGAGGGCAAGAGACCCAGTACTTC
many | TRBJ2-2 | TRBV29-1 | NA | CSVEDFGPTGELFF | TGCAGCGTTGAAGATTTCGGGCCCACCGGGGAGCTGTTTTTT
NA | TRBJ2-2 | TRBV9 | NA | CASSVVPGNTGELFF | TGTGCCAGCAGCGTAGTGCCCGGGAACACCGGGGAGCTGTTTTTT
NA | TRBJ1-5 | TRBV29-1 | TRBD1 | CSVGDRVDQPQHF | TGCAGCGTTGGGGACAGGGTCGATCAGCCCCAGCATTTT
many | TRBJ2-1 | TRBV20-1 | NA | CSARPLQGGNNEQFF | TGCAGTGCCAGGCCGCTTCAGGGGGGAAACAATGAGCAGTTCTTC
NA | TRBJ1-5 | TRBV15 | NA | CATSRDLGQPHF | TGTGCCACCAGCAGAGATTTAGGACAGCCACATTTT
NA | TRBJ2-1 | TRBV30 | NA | CAWISGGDSYNEQFF | TGTGCCTGGATTTCGGGCGGGGATTCCTACAATGAGCAGTTCTTC
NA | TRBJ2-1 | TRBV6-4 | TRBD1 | CASSDSTGGYNEQFF | TGTGCCAGCAGTGACTCGACAGGGGGCTACAATGAGCAGTTCTTC
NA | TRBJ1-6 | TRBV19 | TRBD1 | CASTAGTGGSPLHF | TGTGCCAGTACCGCAGGGACAGGGGGCTCACCCCTCCACTTT
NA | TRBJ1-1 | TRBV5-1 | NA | CASSWGSSNTEAFF | TGCGCCAGCAGCTGGGGAAGTTCTAACACTGAAGCTTTCTTT
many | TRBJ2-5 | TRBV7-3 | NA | CASSLNGGHPTQETQYF | TGTGCCAGCAGCTTAAACGGGGGGCACCCCACCCAAGAGACCCAGTACTTC
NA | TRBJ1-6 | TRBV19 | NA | CASSRISGTHNSPLHF | TGTGCCAGTAGTAGGATAAGTGGGACCCATAATTCACCCCTCCACTTT
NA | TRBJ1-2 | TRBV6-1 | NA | CASSRSGGISGYTF | TGTGCCAGCAGTCGGTCGGGGGGCATCTCCGGCTACACCTTC
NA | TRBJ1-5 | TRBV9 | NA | CASRPGELGQPQHF | TGTGCCAGCAGACCGGGGGAACTGGGTCAGCCCCAGCATTTT
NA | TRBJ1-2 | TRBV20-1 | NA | CSARGTVGPDYTF | TGCAGTGCTAGAGGGACAGTCGGCCCGGACTACACCTTC